In its sample, the clone carrying this T cell receptor beta chain was seen once. These data come from a study of cytomegalovirus exposure and HLA in healthy donors. PCR amplification relied on 60 Vbeta primers (plus 13 Jbeta primers). Produced via immunoSEQ multiplex PCR; TCRdb's table is partial and in-frame only. This sample has 200,000 or so clones, with around four fifths found just once. Each of the donors was a healthy bone marrow donor. CDR3 length: 14 amino acids. V was pared by 8 bases and J by 5 bases, with 16 bases between. Germline CDR1 and CDR2: ENHRY and SYGVKD. This chain connects TRBV10-3 to TRBJ2-1, with D possibly matching TRBD2 (7 bases). The clonotype was recovered from a woman between 45 and 60 years old in good health and CMV-seropositive. Sequencing was carried out using PBMCs. The CDR3 bases are TGTGCCATCGGGGGGGAGGGGGTCAACAATGAGCAGTTCTTC. Translated, it gives CAIGGEGVNNEQFF.